The T cell receptor (beta chain) described here comes from a study of shared T cell receptors in the human thymus (dated by TCRdb to about 2021). Broadly, across the study: The study investigated the way shared, self-reactive T-cell receptor alpha chains are produced in the human thymus.

On this clone itself: Its antigen is still unknown. Per-base quality was not reported, and no clone a single base away is much larger than it.

From a lookup of the germline V gene, CDR1 and CDR2 are SGHVS and FNYEAQ. From the cysteine up to the phenylalanine, the CDR3 has a length of 18 residues. Only the CDR3 portion is preserved as DNA: 54 bases, with reading frame beginning at the first base. The junction shows trimming of 1 base on V and 3 bases on J, plus 21 bases between the germline ends. The protocol used for the library was the immunoSEQ multiplex PCR assay. This is the immuneACCESS table as TCRdb keeps it, with only in-frame sequences that have V and J called. A part of the clones is gone; compared with another copy, unresolved V genes explain less than half, and the rest is unexplained. This sample lists over 350,000 clones; more than 85% were detected once. The ten largest clones represent around 0.018% of the sample.

The origin of this receptor is a human donor. This chain is built from TRBV7-6 and TRBJ1-1, with the identity of the D gene unclear. Sequencing was performed on thymocytes. The DNA sequence reads TGTGCCAGCAGCTTAGAGATTCGGGTCGTTCGGTGGGACACTGAAGCTTTCTTT. This gives the protein CASSLEIRVVRWDTEAFF.